This T cell receptor beta chain was documented in a study of blood T cells in healthy people across ages (dated by TCRdb to between 2014 and 2016). Regarding the research as a whole: In model experiments, template switching captured roughly one uniquely barcoded TCR beta cDNA molecule for every two T cells. Using deep sequencing normalized with unique cDNA molecular identifiers, the study measured how TCR beta repertoire diversity changes with age. The donors were split into four age groups: young (average around 15 years), middle-aged (39), aged (roughly 60) and long-lived (under 90). Donors of different ages were randomly distributed across sequencing lanes to avoid experimental bias. The study analyzed two additional independent replicas of 1 million unique cDNA reads from the same blood draw for two donors, one aged 18 to 30 and one aged 80 or older. Beyond this particular receptor, the publication reports: Bulk unsorted PBMC profiling prevented conclusive comparison of naive and antigen-experienced compartments. Because the CMV infection status of the donors was unknown, age-related changes in expanded clonotypes may potentially have been confounded. As age increased, observed TCR beta diversity per million T cells dropped in a roughly linear way, and a significant reduction was already evident by age roughly 40. Estimates of total diversity from one million sequenced T cells were regarded as lower bounds and underestimates. Compared with the aged group, the long-lived group had more naive CD4+ T cells, fewer expanded clones and increased TCR diversity, a pattern suggesting age selection. Observed TCR beta diversity correlated strongly with the percentage of naive T cells measured by flow cytometry.

Donors were roughly 40 systemically healthy Caucasian individuals from Russia aged about 6 to 100 years. Each donor gave ten milliliters of peripheral blood, collected into EDTA-treated Vacutainer tubes. Ficoll-Paque density-gradient centrifugation was used to isolate PBMCs, with at least 7 million per sample. Total RNA, at least 6 micrograms per sample, was extracted from PBMCs with Trizol reagent. For every donor, an aliquot of PBMCs went through flow cytometry to measure the percentages of naive CD45RAhigh/CD27high T cells. Including the terminal cysteine and phenylalanine, the CDR3 comprises 15 residues. Only CDR3 DNA remains: 45 bases, in frame from the first base. Trimming removed 5 bases from V and 5 bases from J; the gene matches leave 4 bases unexplained. Comments on this clonotype: Its antigen remains unidentified. No base qualities exist here, and no much larger clone lies one base off it.

The method behind the library was 5' RACE. The second PCR ran for roughly 7 to 12 cycles and used a J-beta primer mix along with a sample-barcoded 5' primer. A template-switch 5' adaptor carrying 12 random nucleotides introduced a unique molecular identifier onto each TCR beta cDNA molecule. At least 2.5 million CDR3-containing paired-end reads were obtained from each sample. First-strand cDNA synthesis was performed from all RNA using the Mint cDNA synthesis kit, with priming by a TRBC-specific oligonucleotide. Following uracil-DNA glycosylase treatment, a first 18-cycle PCR with universal primers M1SS and BC2_uni_R was performed on all cDNA. The authors processed their data as follows. For normalization, 1 million high-quality reads were randomly selected from each sample, with every read carrying a distinct molecular identifier. Reads sharing molecular identifiers were discarded rather than binned into consensus sequences. CDR3 identification, clonotype clustering and error correction used MiTCR with a Q25 quality threshold and the strictest error-elimination algorithm. A nonparametric unseen species model using Euler transformation provided a lower-bound estimate of total TCR beta diversity. TCRdb passed the public sequencing reads through fastp at Q25 and MiXCR, retaining productive beta sequences. Every distinct CDR3 protein forms one entry, paired with its most common genes and DNA. None of the V and J calls come from the authors' own analysis; TCRdb made them. The sample data list fewer than 2 million distinct CDR3 sequences, and roughly two fifths of these were observed just once. 23% of the sample rests with the top ten.

Sequenced sample: blood. The source is a human donor in good health. The sequence is built from TRBV12-3 or TRBV12-4 and TRBJ2-5; 14 of the junction bases match TRBD2. Here is the DNA: TGTGCCAGCAGTGGACTAGCGGGGGGTGTCGAGACCCAGTACTTC. The encoded protein is CASSGLAGGVETQYF.